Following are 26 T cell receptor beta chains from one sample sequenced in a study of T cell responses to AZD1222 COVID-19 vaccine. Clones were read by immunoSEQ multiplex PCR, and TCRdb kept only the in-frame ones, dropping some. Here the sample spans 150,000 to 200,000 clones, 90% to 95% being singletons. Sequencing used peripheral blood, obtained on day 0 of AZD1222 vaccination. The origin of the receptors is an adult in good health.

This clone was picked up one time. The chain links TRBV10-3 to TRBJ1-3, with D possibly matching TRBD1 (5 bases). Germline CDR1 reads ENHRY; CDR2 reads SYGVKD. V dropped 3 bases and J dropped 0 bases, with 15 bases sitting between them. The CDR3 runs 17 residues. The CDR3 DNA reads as TGTGCCATCAGTGATGACGCCCCCGGGACCTCTGGAAACACCATATATTTT. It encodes CAISDDAPGTSGNTIYF.

The CDR3 DNA reads as TGTGCCAGCAGTTGGTCAGGACCCACCACAGGTGAGCAGTTCTTC. Translated: CASSWSGPTTGEQFF. V usage is TRBV27 and J usage is TRBJ2-1, with D possibly being TRBD1 (5 bases). V was trimmed by 4 bases and J by 9 bases, leaving 19 bases between them. The CDR3 totals 15 residues. CDR1 is MNHEY and CDR2 is SMNVEV in the germline V gene (reference sequence).

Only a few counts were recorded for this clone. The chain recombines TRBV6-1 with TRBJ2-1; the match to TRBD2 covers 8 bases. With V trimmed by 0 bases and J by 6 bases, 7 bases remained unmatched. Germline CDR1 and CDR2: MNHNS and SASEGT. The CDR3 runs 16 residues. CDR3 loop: CASSEAGYSGSNEQFF. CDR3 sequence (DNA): TGTGCCAGCAGTGAAGCGGGATACAGCGGGAGCAATGAGCAGTTCTTC.

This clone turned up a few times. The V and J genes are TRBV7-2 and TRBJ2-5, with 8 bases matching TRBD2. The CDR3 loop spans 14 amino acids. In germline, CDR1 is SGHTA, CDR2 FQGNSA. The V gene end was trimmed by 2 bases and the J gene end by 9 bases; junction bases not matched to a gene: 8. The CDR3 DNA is TGTGCCAGCAGCTTACTAGGGACTAGTCTCGCCCAGTACTTC. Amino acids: CASSLLGTSLAQYF.

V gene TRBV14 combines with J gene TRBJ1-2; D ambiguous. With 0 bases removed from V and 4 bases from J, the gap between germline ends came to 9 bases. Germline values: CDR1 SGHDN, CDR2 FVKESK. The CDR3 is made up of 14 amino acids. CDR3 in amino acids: CASSQDAVAYGYTF. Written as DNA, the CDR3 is TGTGCCAGCAGCCAAGACGCAGTAGCCTATGGCTACACCTTC.

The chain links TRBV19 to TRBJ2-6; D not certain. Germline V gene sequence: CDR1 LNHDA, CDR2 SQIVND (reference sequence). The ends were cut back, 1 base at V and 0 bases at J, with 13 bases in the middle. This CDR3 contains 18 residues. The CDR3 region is CASSIGPFRRSGANVLTF. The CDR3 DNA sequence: TGTGCCAGTAGTATAGGCCCCTTTAGGCGCTCTGGGGCCAACGTCCTGACTTTC.

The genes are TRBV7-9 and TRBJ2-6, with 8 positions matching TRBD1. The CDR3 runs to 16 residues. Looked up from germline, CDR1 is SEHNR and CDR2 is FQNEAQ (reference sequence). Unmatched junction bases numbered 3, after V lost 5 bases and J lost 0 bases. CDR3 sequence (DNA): TGTGCCAGCAGCGGACAGGGAGGCTCTGGGGCCAACGTCCTGACTTTC. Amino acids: CASSGQGGSGANVLTF.

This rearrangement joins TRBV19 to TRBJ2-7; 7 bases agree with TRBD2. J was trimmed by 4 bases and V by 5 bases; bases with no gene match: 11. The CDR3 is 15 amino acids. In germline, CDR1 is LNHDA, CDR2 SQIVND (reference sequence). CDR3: CASSFKREFMYEQYF. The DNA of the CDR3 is TGTGCCAGTAGTTTTAAGCGGGAATTCATGTACGAGCAGTACTTC.

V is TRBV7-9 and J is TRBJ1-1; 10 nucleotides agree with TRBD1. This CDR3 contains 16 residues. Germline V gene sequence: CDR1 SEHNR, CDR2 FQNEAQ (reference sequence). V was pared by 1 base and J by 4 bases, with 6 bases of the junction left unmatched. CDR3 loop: CASSLGTGGSGTEAFF. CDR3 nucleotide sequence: TGTGCCAGCAGCTTAGGGACAGGGGGTTCGGGCACTGAAGCTTTCTTT.

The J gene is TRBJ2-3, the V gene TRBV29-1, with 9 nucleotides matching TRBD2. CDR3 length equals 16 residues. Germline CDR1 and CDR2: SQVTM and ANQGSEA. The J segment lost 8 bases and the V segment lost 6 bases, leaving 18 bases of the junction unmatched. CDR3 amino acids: CSVSRLAGIQDRTQYF. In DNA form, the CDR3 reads TGCAGCGTCTCCAGGCTAGCGGGAATTCAAGACCGTACGCAGTATTTT.

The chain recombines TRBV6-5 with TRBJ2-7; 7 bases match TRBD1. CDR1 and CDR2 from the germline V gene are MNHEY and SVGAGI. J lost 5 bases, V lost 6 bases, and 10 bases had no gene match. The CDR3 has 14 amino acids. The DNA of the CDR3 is TGTGCCAGCAGCCAAAGACAGGGCTTCCACGAGCAGTACTTC. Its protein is CASSQRQGFHEQYF.

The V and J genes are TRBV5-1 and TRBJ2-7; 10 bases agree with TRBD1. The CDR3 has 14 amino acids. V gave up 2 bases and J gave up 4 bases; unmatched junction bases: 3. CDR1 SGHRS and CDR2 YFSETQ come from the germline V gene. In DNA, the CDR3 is TGCGCCAGCAGCTTAGGGACAGGGGTGTACGAGCAGTACTTC. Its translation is CASSLGTGVYEQYF.

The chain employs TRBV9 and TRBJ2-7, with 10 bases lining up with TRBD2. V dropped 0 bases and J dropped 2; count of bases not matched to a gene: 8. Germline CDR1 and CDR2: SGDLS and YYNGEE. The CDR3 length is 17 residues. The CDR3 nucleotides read TGTGCCAGCAGCGTAGGAACTAGCGGGAAGGGTACCTACGAGCAGTACTTC. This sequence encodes CASSVGTSGKGTYEQYF.

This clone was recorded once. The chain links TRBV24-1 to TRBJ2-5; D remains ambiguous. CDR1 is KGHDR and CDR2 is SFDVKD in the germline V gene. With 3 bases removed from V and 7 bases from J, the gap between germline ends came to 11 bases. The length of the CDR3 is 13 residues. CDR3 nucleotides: TGTGCCACCAGTGATCCGATCCGGTGGACCCAGTACTTC. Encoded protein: CATSDPIRWTQYF.

This CDR3 is CSVETSGSVGNEQFF. CDR3 sequence (DNA): TGCAGCGTTGAAACTAGCGGGAGTGTTGGCAATGAGCAGTTCTTC. The chain employs TRBV29-1 and TRBJ2-1, with TRBD2 identical over 11 bases. This CDR3 region has 15 residues. CDR1 is SQVTM and CDR2 is ANQGSEA in the germline V gene. J lost 6 bases, V lost 2 bases, and 6 bases had no gene match.

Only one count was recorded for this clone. In DNA, the CDR3 is TGTGCCACCAGTGATTACGACAGGGGGGGGACCCAGTACTTC. Its protein is CATSDYDRGGTQYF. The V gene is TRBV24-1, the J gene TRBJ2-5; 9 nucleotides align to TRBD1. The CDR3 is 14 amino acids. The V segment lost 2 bases and the J segment 7 bases; nucleotides outside the gene matches: 4. The V gene's germline CDR1 is KGHDR and CDR2 SFDVKD.

DNA for the CDR3: TGTGCCATCAGGGACACCAACACTGAAGCTTTCTTT. Translation gives CAIRDTNTEAFF. The chain carries TRBV10-3 and TRBJ1-1, with TRBD1 as a possible D gene (5 bases). Germline V gene lookup returns CDR1 ENHRY and CDR2 SYGVKD. CDR3 size: 12 residues. With 6 bases removed from V and 2 bases from J, the gap between germline ends came to 7 bases.

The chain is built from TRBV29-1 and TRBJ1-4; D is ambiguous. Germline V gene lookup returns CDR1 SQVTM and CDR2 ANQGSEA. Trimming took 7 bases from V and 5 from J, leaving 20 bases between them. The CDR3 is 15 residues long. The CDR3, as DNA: TGCAGCGCCGTTGTGATCTCAGCAGCGAATGAAAAACTGTTTTTT. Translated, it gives CSAVVISAANEKLFF.

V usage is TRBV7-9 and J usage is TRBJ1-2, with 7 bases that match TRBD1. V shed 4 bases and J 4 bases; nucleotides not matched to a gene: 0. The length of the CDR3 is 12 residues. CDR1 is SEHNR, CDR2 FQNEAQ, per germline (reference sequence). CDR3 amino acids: CASSWDSYGYTF. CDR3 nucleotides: TGTGCCAGCAGCTGGGACAGCTATGGCTACACCTTC.

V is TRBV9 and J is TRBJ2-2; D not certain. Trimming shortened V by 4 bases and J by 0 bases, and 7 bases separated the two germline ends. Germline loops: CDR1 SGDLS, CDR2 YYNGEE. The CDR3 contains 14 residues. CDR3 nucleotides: TGTGCCAGCAGCCCCGTGGCGAACACCGGGGAGCTGTTTTTT. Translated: CASSPVANTGELFF.

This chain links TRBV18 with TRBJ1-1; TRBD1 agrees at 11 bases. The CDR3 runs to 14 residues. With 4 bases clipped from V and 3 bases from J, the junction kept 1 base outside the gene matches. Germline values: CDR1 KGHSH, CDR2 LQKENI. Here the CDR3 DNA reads TGTGCCAGCTCACGGGACAGGGGGGACACTGAAGCTTTCTTT. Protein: CASSRDRGDTEAFF.

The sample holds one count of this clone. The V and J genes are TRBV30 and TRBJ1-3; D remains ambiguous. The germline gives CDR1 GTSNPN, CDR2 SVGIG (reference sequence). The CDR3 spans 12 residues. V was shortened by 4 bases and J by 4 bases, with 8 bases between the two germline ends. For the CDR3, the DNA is TGTGCCTGGACCTACCCCGGAAACACCATATATTTT. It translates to CAWTYPGNTIYF. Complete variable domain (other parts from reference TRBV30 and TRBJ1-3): SQTIHQWPATLVQPVGSPLSLECTVEGTSNPNLYWYRQAAGRGLQLLFYSVGIGQISSEVPQNLSASRPQDRQFILSSKKLLLSDSGFYLCAWTYPGNTIYFGEGSWLTVV.

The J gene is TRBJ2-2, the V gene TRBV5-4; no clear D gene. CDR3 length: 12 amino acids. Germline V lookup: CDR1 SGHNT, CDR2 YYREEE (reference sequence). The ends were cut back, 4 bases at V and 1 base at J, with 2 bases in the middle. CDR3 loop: CASSQNTGELFF. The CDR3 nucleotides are TGTGCCAGCAGCCAGAACACCGGGGAGCTGTTTTTT.

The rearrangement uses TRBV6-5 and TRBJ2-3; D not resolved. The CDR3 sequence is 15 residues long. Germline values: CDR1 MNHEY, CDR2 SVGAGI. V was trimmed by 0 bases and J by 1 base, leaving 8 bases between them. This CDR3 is CASSYSPLGTDTQYF. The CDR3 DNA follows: TGTGCCAGCAGTTACTCCCCCCTAGGCACAGATACGCAGTATTTT.

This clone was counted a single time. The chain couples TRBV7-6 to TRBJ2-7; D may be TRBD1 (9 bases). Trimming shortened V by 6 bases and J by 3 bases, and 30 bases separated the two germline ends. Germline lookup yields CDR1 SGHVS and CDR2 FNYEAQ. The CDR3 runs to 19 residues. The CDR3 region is CASSPGTGRTSGRLYEQYF. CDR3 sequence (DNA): TGTGCCAGCAGTCCCGGGACAGGGAGAACTAGCGGACGTCTCTACGAGCAGTACTTC.

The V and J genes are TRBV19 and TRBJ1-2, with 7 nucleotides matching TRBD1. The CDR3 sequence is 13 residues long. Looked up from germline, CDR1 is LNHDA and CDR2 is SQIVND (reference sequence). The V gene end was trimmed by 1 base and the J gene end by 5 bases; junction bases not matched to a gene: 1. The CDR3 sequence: CASSIGQGYGYTF. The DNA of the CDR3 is TGTGCCAGTAGTATAGGACAGGGATATGGCTACACCTTC.